What follows is one T cell receptor (beta chain) and its context. Its antigen is unidentified. The sample belongs to a study of OX40 agonist ivuxolimab in advanced cancers. Study-level information: A partial response was reached by three patients: one with hepatocellular carcinoma and two with cutaneous melanoma. Whole-study results and caveats: Expanded clones tended on average to be more numerous among CD8+ T cells than CD4+. It was also the case that some nonresponders had low normalized T-cell clonal expansion.

From germline, CDR1 is SGHRS and CDR2 YFSETQ. The CDR3 has 15 amino acids. V lost 0 bases, J lost 6 bases, and 15 bases lay in between. Using immunoSEQ multiplex PCR, the repertoire was profiled, and TCRdb retains in-frame clones only, with some absent. The sample holds 50,000 to 70,000 clones, about 90% seen once. This TCR derives from an adult with an advanced solid tumor such as melanoma, head and neck, liver or kidney cancer. Sequenced here: CD4+ or CD8+ T cells sorted from blood, sampled in a trial of the OX40 agonist ivuxolimab. J is TRBJ1-2 and V is TRBV5-1; no clear D gene. The CDR3 loop is CASSLAYYSRDGYTF. In nucleotides, the CDR3 is TGCGCCAGCAGCTTGGCTTACTACTCTCGCGATGGCTACACCTTC.